A selection of T cell receptor beta chains follows, all from one sample in a study of T-cell reconstitution after alpha-beta-depleted transplantation in children. TCRdb processed the PCR reads anew with MiXCR; each CDR3 protein has one entry. The data show 240,000 or so distinct CDR3 sequences, around 12% seen once. This specimen was PBMCs from the stem cell graft donor, taken from the stem cell graft. The receptors derive from a human donor who donated a stem cell graft to a child with acute lymphoblastic leukemia. Both conserved end residues are part of each CDR3. A D gene is named only where the DNA matches it firmly. Size is omitted from some rows. Given values are once, few, many or a class for expanded clones.

>NA|TRBJ2-7|TRBV28|many
CASTPSRGKQYF
TGTGCCAGCACTCCGAGCCGGGGTAAGCAGTACTTC
>TRBD2|TRBJ2-5|TRBV7-2|many
CASSLGLAGGRAQYF
TGTGCCAGCAGCTTGGGACTAGCGGGGGGGAGGGCCCAGTACTTC
>TRBD2|TRBJ2-1|TRBV6-1|many
CASAPSGGYNEQFF
TGTGCCAGCGCCCCGAGCGGGGGTTACAATGAGCAGTTCTTC
>TRBD1|TRBJ1-2|TRBV23-1|NA
CASSRGGDRDYGYTF
TGCGCCAGCAGCCGAGGGGGGGACAGGGACTATGGCTACACCTTC
>NA|TRBJ2-1|TRBV4-3|many
CASSQSLSREQFF
TGCGCCAGCAGCCAAAGCCTATCGAGGGAGCAGTTCTTC
>NA|TRBJ1-1|TRBV29-1|many
CSVGGGGTEAFF
TGCAGCGTTGGGGGAGGGGGCACTGAAGCTTTCTTT
>NA|TRBJ2-3|TRBV20-1|many
CSARGRDGGTQYF
TGCAGTGCTAGGGGGCGGGACGGGGGCACCCAGTATTTT
>NA|TRBJ1-1|TRBV5-6|many
CASTPIRGVEAEAFF
TGTGCCAGCACCCCTATACGCGGGGTCGAGGCTGAAGCTTTCTTT
>TRBD1|TRBJ2-1|TRBV7-2|many
CASSLAGQGHNEQFF
TGTGCCAGCAGCTTAGCGGGACAGGGCCACAATGAGCAGTTCTTC
>NA|TRBJ1-2|TRBV25-1|many
CASSENYGYTF
TGTGCCAGCAGTGAAAACTATGGCTACACCTTC
>NA|TRBJ2-5|TRBV15|many
CATSRAAGSWETQYF
TGTGCCACCAGCAGGGCGGCAGGGAGTTGGGAGACCCAGTACTTC
>NA|TRBJ1-5|TRBV7-9|many
CASSPAGWAGQPQHF
TGTGCCAGCAGCCCCGCGGGTTGGGCCGGTCAGCCCCAGCATTTT
>TRBD1|TRBJ2-5|TRBV2|many
CASSEFGTGVPETQYF
TGTGCCAGCAGTGAGTTTGGGACAGGGGTGCCCGAGACCCAGTACTTC
>TRBD1|TRBJ1-1|TRBV4-2|many
CASSQARGGTEAFF
TGTGCCAGCAGCCAAGCCAGGGGGGGCACTGAAGCTTTCTTT
>NA|TRBJ2-7|TRBV19|NA
CASSTYQSEQYF
TGTGCCAGTAGTACTTACCAGTCCGAGCAGTACTTC
>TRBD1|TRBJ2-1|TRBV27|many
CASCLGQGGYNEQFF
TGTGCCAGCTGTCTCGGACAGGGGGGCTACAATGAGCAGTTCTTC
>TRBD1|TRBJ1-5|TRBV28|many
CASSGGTATKSNQPQHF
TGTGCCAGCAGTGGGGGGACAGCCACTAAGAGCAATCAGCCCCAGCATTTT
>NA|TRBJ2-1|TRBV20-1|NA
CSAGHSSYNEQFF
TGCAGTGCTGGCCATAGCTCCTACAATGAGCAGTTCTTC
>NA|TRBJ2-5|TRBV6-1|many
CASSDPRETQYF
TGTGCCAGCAGTGACCCTAGAGAGACCCAGTACTTC
>NA|TRBJ2-4|TRBV2|many
CASILGAKNIQYF
TGTGCCAGCATCTTGGGAGCCAAAAACATTCAGTACTTC
>NA|TRBJ1-1|TRBV7-9|many
CASSDQGPTEAFF
TGTGCCAGCAGCGACCAGGGACCCACTGAAGCTTTCTTT
>NA|TRBJ2-3|TRBV19|many
CASTPIGEPQGTQYF
TGTGCCAGTACTCCGATAGGGGAGCCCCAGGGTACGCAGTATTTT
>TRBD1|TRBJ2-7|TRBV7-9|few
CASSSFRQGFYEQYF
TGTGCCAGCAGCTCCTTTCGACAGGGGTTCTACGAGCAGTACTTC
>TRBD1|TRBJ2-1|TRBV7-6|few
CASSTRDSIYNEQFF
TGTGCCAGCAGCACCCGGGACAGTATCTACAATGAGCAGTTCTTC
>TRBD1|TRBJ1-1|TRBV7-9|NA
CASSDRELNTEAFF
TGTGCCAGCTCGGACAGGGAACTGAACACTGAAGCTTTCTTT
>NA|TRBJ1-2|TRBV5-4|many
CASSAMSETRGGYTF
TGTGCCAGCAGCGCCATGTCTGAAACCCGCGGAGGCTACACCTTC
>NA|TRBJ2-5|TRBV6-2/TRBV6-3|many
CASTDLQETQYF
TGTGCCAGCACTGACCTCCAAGAGACCCAGTACTTC